This is a list of T cell receptor beta chains from one sample in a study of shared clonotypes between healthy human individuals. Clones were sequenced by immunoSEQ multiplex PCR, and TCRdb holds only the in-frame ones, with some missing. The top ten hold 0.39% of the sample, which has a few million clones, roughly 93% seen once. The sample comprised naive CD4+ T cells from PBMCs. These receptors were obtained from a young man in good health. Some clones in this sample may be carry-over from other donors' samples. Both conserved end residues are part of each CDR3. D genes are given only for firm matches. Clone size appears in some rows only: once, few, many, or a class for an expanded clone.

d_call: -; v_call: TRBV19; clone_size: -; j_call: TRBJ1-2; cdr3_nt: TGTGCCAGTACCCTTAGAGGGGGCTACACCTTC; cdr3_aa: CASTLRGGYTF
d_call: -; v_call: TRBV28; clone_size: -; j_call: TRBJ2-7; cdr3_nt: TGTGCCAGCAGTCCAAGGCGGGGTGAAGCCTACGAGCAGTACTTC; cdr3_aa: CASSPRRGEAYEQYF
d_call: -; v_call: TRBV6-1; clone_size: -; j_call: TRBJ1-1; cdr3_nt: TGTGCCAGCAGTGTACTAGACGCTTGGAACACTGAAGCTTTCTTT; cdr3_aa: CASSVLDAWNTEAFF
d_call: -; v_call: TRBV2; clone_size: once; j_call: TRBJ2-2; cdr3_nt: TGTGCCAGCACCAGGGACTTTAGCGGGGAGCTGTTTTTT; cdr3_aa: CASTRDFSGELFF
d_call: TRBD2; v_call: TRBV28; clone_size: -; j_call: TRBJ2-1; cdr3_nt: TGTGCCAGCAGTTTCAGTCTAGCGGGCGCCTCTCCGCCGCTCTTC; cdr3_aa: CASSFSLAGASPPLF
d_call: TRBD1; v_call: TRBV29-1; clone_size: -; j_call: TRBJ1-2; cdr3_nt: TGCAGCGCCGACAGGGGAATGGTTGGCTACACCTTC; cdr3_aa: CSADRGMVGYTF
d_call: -; v_call: TRBV28; clone_size: -; j_call: TRBJ1-2; cdr3_nt: TGTGCCAGCAGTCTACCATTGGGAGACGGCTATGGCTACACCTTC; cdr3_aa: CASSLPLGDGYGYTF
d_call: -; v_call: TRBV28; clone_size: -; j_call: TRBJ2-1; cdr3_nt: TGTGCCAGCAGTTTACCTCTCCGGCCGTTAAATTACAATGAGCAGTTCTTC; cdr3_aa: CASSLPLRPLNYNEQFF
d_call: -; v_call: TRBV11-2; clone_size: -; j_call: TRBJ2-1; cdr3_nt: TGTGCCAGCAGCTTAGTCGGGACGATAAACAATGAGCAGTTCTTC; cdr3_aa: CASSLVGTINNEQFF
d_call: -; v_call: TRBV12-5; clone_size: -; j_call: TRBJ1-1; cdr3_nt: TGTGCTAGTGGTTTGGTCGGCTACACTGAAGCTTTCTTT; cdr3_aa: CASGLVGYTEAFF
d_call: TRBD1; v_call: TRBV10-2; clone_size: -; j_call: TRBJ1-2; cdr3_nt: TGCGCCAGCGGCTTGGACAGGGAAGACTATGGCTACACCTTC; cdr3_aa: CASGLDREDYGYTF
d_call: -; v_call: TRBV7-9; clone_size: -; j_call: TRBJ2-3; cdr3_nt: TGTGCCAGCAGCTTCGGCTGTACGGGAGACTCTTGCACAGATACGCAGTATTTT; cdr3_aa: CASSFGCTGDSCTDTQYF
d_call: -; v_call: TRBV28; clone_size: -; j_call: TRBJ2-3; cdr3_nt: TGTGCCAGCAGTTTATACGCAGGGAGCCCCGCAGATACGCAGTATTTT; cdr3_aa: CASSLYAGSPADTQYF
d_call: -; v_call: TRBV27; clone_size: -; j_call: TRBJ1-5; cdr3_nt: TGTGCCAGCAACCCGATCGCCACAGGAGCCATACCCCAGCATTTT; cdr3_aa: CASNPIATGAIPQHF
d_call: -; v_call: TRBV19; clone_size: -; j_call: TRBJ1-5; cdr3_nt: TGTGCCAGTAGTATACGGGACGGCTATCAGCCCCAGCATTTT; cdr3_aa: CASSIRDGYQPQHF
d_call: TRBD1; v_call: TRBV19; clone_size: -; j_call: TRBJ2-3; cdr3_nt: TGTGCCAGTAGTCTCCGGGACAGGGGCACAGATACGCAGTATTTT; cdr3_aa: CASSLRDRGTDTQYF
d_call: -; v_call: TRBV2; clone_size: -; j_call: TRBJ2-7; cdr3_nt: TGTGCCAGCAGTACCAGGGCCTACGAGCAGTACTTC; cdr3_aa: CASSTRAYEQYF